One TCR beta chain is described in this entry. Its antigen is not known. This specimen comes from a study of T-cell reconstitution after alpha-beta-depleted transplantation in children. Preparation of the TCRbeta library was carried out with unique molecular identifiers. TCRdb re-called the PCR reads through MiXCR, storing one row per CDR3 protein. The sample has a few hundred thousand distinct CDR3 sequences, 25% to 30% seen once. Trimming removed 6 bases from V and 4 bases from J; junction bases left unmatched: 6. The CDR3 length is 14 residues. Germline-derived CDR1 and CDR2 are MNHNS and SASEGT. Whole-study findings and limits: The origin of alpha-beta T cells about two months after transplant was reportedly several hundred expanded graft clones.

The V gene is TRBV6-1, the J gene TRBJ1-3, with 7 bases fitting TRBD1. The starting material was PBMCs, obtained before TCRalphabeta/CD19-depleted stem cell transplant. The receptor comes from a boy younger than two with Wiskott-Aldrich syndrome, due to receive a stem cell transplant. In DNA form, the CDR3 reads TGTGCCAGCAGACAGGGGTTTGGAGGAAACACCATATATTTT. It codes for CASRQGFGGNTIYF.